This entry lists 22 T cell receptor beta chains sequenced from one sample in a study of T-cell reconstitution after alpha-beta-depleted transplantation in children (TCRdb year 2016). The library was made by PCR. Sequencing relied on an Illumina HiSeq 2500. TCR library preparation used molecular barcoding, with unique molecular identifiers applied to normalize quantification of the TCRbeta repertoire. TCRdb took the public reads, trimmed them with fastp at Q25, ran MiXCR for clone calling and kept in-frame beta chains. Each record represents a unique CDR3 protein, reported with the most common genes and DNA among its rows. This sample lists about 240,000 distinct CDR3 sequences; 9.5% to 15% were detected once. The top ten clonotypes cover about 2.4% of the sample. The sample here was PBMCs from the stem cell graft donor, taken from the stem cell graft. These receptors were obtained from a human donor who donated a stem cell graft to a child with acute lymphoblastic leukemia.

This clonotype has ten or more counts. CDR3 region: CASSLDTLQETQYF. The CDR3 DNA reads TGCGCCAGCAGCTTGGACACCCTCCAAGAGACCCAGTACTTC. This sequence joins TRBV5-1 and TRBJ2-5; D remains unclear. CDR1 is SGHRS, CDR2 YFSETQ, per germline. This CDR3 spans 14 amino acids. The V and J ends lost 0 bases and 1 base respectively, with 7 bases between them. The full variable domain, in which reference TRBV5-1 and TRBJ2-5 provide the parts outside the CDR3, is KAGVTQTPRYLIKTRGQQVTLSCSPISGHRSVSWYQQTPGQGLQFLFEYFSETQRNKGNFPGRFSGRQFSNSRSEMNVSTLELGDSALYLCASSLDTLQETQYFGPGTRLLVL.

The chain uses TRBV12-3 or TRBV12-4 and TRBJ2-3, with 8 bases aligning to TRBD1. This CDR3 contains 16 residues. After removal of 3 bases from V and 0 bases from J, the junction contained 5 bases not matched to a gene. DNA for the CDR3: TGTGCCAGCAGTTTCCCAAGACAGGGGAGCACAGATACGCAGTATTTT. Protein: CASSFPRQGSTDTQYF.

The chain has TRBV6-5 and TRBJ2-1, with D possibly TRBD2 on 5 matching bases. This CDR3 spans 13 amino acids. CDR1 is MNHEY and CDR2 is SVGAGI in the germline V gene. Trimming took 4 bases from V and 3 from J, leaving 7 bases between them. The CDR3 nucleotides read TGTGCCAGCAGTTTACTAGACTACAATGAGCAGTTCTTC. Translated: CASSLLDYNEQFF.

This clonotype occurred many times. V gene TRBV2 combines with J gene TRBJ2-2; TRBD1 or TRBD2 may be the D gene (5 bases each). Germline values: CDR1 SNHLY, CDR2 FYNNEI. The CDR3 consists of 13 residues. V gave up 7 bases and J gave up 4 bases, with 10 bases separating them. CDR3 DNA: TGTGCCAGCACCCGGGACGTCACCGGGGAGCTGTTTTTT. It codes for CASTRDVTGELFF.

At least ten counts were recorded for this clonotype. The rearrangement uses TRBV12-3 or TRBV12-4 and TRBJ1-1; a weak D match, TRBD1 (5 bases). V shed 1 base and J shed 4 bases, with 10 bases lying between them. The CDR3 extends over 14 amino acids. CDR3 nucleotide sequence: TGTGCCAGCAGTTTAGGGCAGGGCTTCACTGAAGCTTTCTTT. Protein sequence: CASSLGQGFTEAFF.

The sample holds many counts of this clonotype. The chain couples TRBV4-2 to TRBJ2-5; TRBD2 is a possible D gene (5 bases). Per the germline V gene, CDR1 is LGHNA and CDR2 is YNFKEQ. The CDR3 is 14 residues long. V was trimmed by 0 bases and J by 4 bases, leaving 9 bases between them. CDR3 region: CASSQDRGRETQYF. DNA for the CDR3: TGTGCCAGCAGCCAAGATAGAGGGAGAGAGACCCAGTACTTC.

In this sample, this clonotype turned up a few times. The chain recombines TRBV7-2 with TRBJ2-1; D is perhaps TRBD2 (7 bases). CDR1 is SGHTA and CDR2 is FQGNSA in the germline V gene. This CDR3 is 15 amino acids long. V was pared by 5 bases and J by 5 bases, with 16 bases between. CDR3 nucleotides: TGTGCCAGCAGCCTTGTGGCGGGGGCCGACAATGAGCAGTTCTTC. Its translation: CASSLVAGADNEQFF.

As concerns this clonotype: A much larger clone lies one base from this, so it may be a read error. The chain combines TRBV9 with TRBJ2-1, with unresolved D. Germline V gene sequence: CDR1 SGDLS, CDR2 YYNGEE. The CDR3 runs 12 residues. The CDR3 sequence: CASSPAYNEQSF. DNA of the CDR3: TGTGCCAGCAGCCCCGCATACAATGAGCAGTCCTTC.

This clonotype was found many times. The chain carries TRBV19 and TRBJ1-5; possibly TRBD1 for D (6 bases). The CDR3 has 16 amino acids. V lost 6 bases and J 4 bases, leaving 19 bases between the germline ends. The germline CDR1 and CDR2 sequences are LNHDA and SQIVND (reference sequence). The CDR3 bases are TGTGCCAGTAGAAGTATAAGTTGGGGGGCGAATCAGCCCCAGCATTTT. It specifies CASRSISWGANQPQHF.

This clonotype was observed many times. V and J are TRBV6-1 and TRBJ2-1, with TRBD1 as a possible D gene (5 bases). V lost 7 bases and J 6 bases, leaving 13 bases between the germline ends. Germline assignment: CDR1 MNHNS and CDR2 SASEGT. The CDR3 contains 13 residues. The CDR3 nucleotides read TGTGCCAGCAAGGCTTACAGGCCCAATGAGCAGTTCTTC. This codes for CASKAYRPNEQFF.

This clonotype was found many times. The rearrangement joins TRBV30 to TRBJ2-1, with no clear D. The V gene's germline CDR1 is GTSNPN and CDR2 SVGIG (reference sequence). The CDR3 loop spans 11 amino acids. Trimming took 7 bases from V and 3 from J, leaving 7 bases between them. The CDR3 here is CAFSNYNEQFF. The CDR3 DNA sequence: TGTGCCTTTTCCAACTACAATGAGCAGTTCTTC.

This clonotype was seen many times. The J gene is TRBJ2-7, the V gene TRBV7-9, with a weak D call TRBD2 (5 bases). V was trimmed by 8 bases and J by 3 bases, leaving 17 bases between them. Germline lookup yields CDR1 SEHNR and CDR2 FQNEAQ (reference sequence). The CDR3 sequence is 14 residues long. CDR3 sequence: CASGAARAIYEQYF. The CDR3 region has the DNA TGTGCCAGCGGCGCAGCGAGGGCAATCTACGAGCAGTACTTC. The full variable domain, with the rest looked up from reference TRBV7-9 and TRBJ2-7, is DTGVSQNPRHKITKRGQNVTFRCDPISEHNRLYWYRQTLGQGPEFLTYFQNEAQLEKSRLLSDRFSAERPKGSFSTLEIQRTEQGDSAMYLCASGAARAIYEQYFGPGTRLTVT.

In its sample, this clonotype was seen many times. The V gene is TRBV28, the J gene TRBJ1-2, with a tentative D call TRBD1 (5 bases). The V gene's germline CDR1 is MDHEN and CDR2 SYDVKM. The length of the CDR3 is 11 residues. V lost 4 bases to trimming and J lost 14 bases, with 14 bases between them. DNA for the CDR3: TGTGCCAGCAGTTCCGGGACGGCGAGGACCTTC. Its protein is CASSSGTARTF.

This clonotype was counted only a few times. The V gene is TRBV20-1, the J gene TRBJ2-6; 7 bases align to TRBD2. Germline CDR1 reads DFQATT; CDR2 reads SNEGSKA (reference sequence). V was clipped by 6 bases and J by 7 bases; unmatched bases: 6. The CDR3 totals 13 residues. The CDR3 nucleotides are TGCAGTGCCATTGGGGGGGGTGCCAACGTCCTGACTTTC. Amino acid sequence: CSAIGGGANVLTF.

The chain combines TRBV30 with TRBJ1-1, with D maybe TRBD1 (6 bases). Trimming shortened V by 3 bases and J by 2 bases, and 10 bases separated the two germline ends. CDR3 length equals 13 residues. In germline, CDR1 is GTSNPN, CDR2 SVGIG (reference sequence). CDR3: CAWRLQGNTEAFF. The CDR3 DNA reads TGTGCCTGGAGGTTACAGGGAAACACTGAAGCTTTCTTT.

This clonotype was found a few times. The rearrangement joins TRBV4-2 to TRBJ2-1; perhaps TRBD2 as D (6 bases). The CDR3 loop spans 14 amino acids. CDR1 is LGHNA and CDR2 is YNFKEQ in the germline V gene. V was clipped by 1 base and J by 8 bases, with 12 bases between them. CDR3 DNA sequence: TGTGCCAGCAGCCAAGGCTTAGCTAGCGATGAGCAGTTCTTC. It codes for CASSQGLASDEQFF.

V usage is TRBV7-2 and J usage is TRBJ2-7, with TRBD1 matching over 9 bases. The CDR3 length is 16 residues. Germline values: CDR1 SGHTA, CDR2 FQGNSA. J gave up 4 bases and V 3 bases, and 10 bases lay outside the gene matches. The CDR3 region is CASSFGRGQGLYEQYF. CDR3 sequence (DNA): TGTGCCAGCAGCTTTGGTCGGGGACAGGGACTTTACGAGCAGTACTTC.

This clonotype was picked up many times. This rearrangement joins TRBV12-3 or TRBV12-4 to TRBJ2-2; D gene ambiguous. Trimming removed 8 bases at V and 5 bases at J, with 18 bases between. The CDR3 totals 15 residues. This CDR3 reads CASAKGSMGTGELFF. For the CDR3, the DNA is TGTGCCAGCGCAAAGGGAAGTATGGGGACCGGGGAGCTGTTTTTT.

The sample holds many counts of this clonotype. This chain links TRBV12-3 or TRBV12-4 with TRBJ2-1; 7 nucleotides line up with TRBD1. The trim removed 7 bases at V and 4 bases at J, leaving 10 bases unmatched. This CDR3 comprises 15 residues. As DNA, the CDR3 is TGTGCCAGCACCCACCGGGACAGACTTTACAATGAGCAGTTCTTC. Its translation is CASTHRDRLYNEQFF.

This clonotype was seen many times. The chain couples TRBV24-1 to TRBJ2-1; 8 positions agree with TRBD1. V was pared by 4 bases and J by 12 bases, with 7 bases of the junction left unmatched. Per the germline V gene, CDR1 is KGHDR and CDR2 is SFDVKD. The CDR3 runs to 13 residues. The CDR3 spells CATSDAGGAGQFF. The CDR3 bases are TGTGCCACCAGTGACGCAGGGGGCGCCGGGCAGTTCTTC.

This clonotype came up many times. V gene TRBV28 combines with J gene TRBJ1-1; 8 positions agree with TRBD1. The CDR3 covers 15 residues. V shed 5 bases, J shed 2 bases, and the junction held 7 bases outside the gene matches. Germline loops: CDR1 MDHEN, CDR2 SYDVKM. CDR3 residues: CASSPTGTGNTEAFF. The CDR3 DNA is TGTGCCAGCAGTCCCACCGGGACAGGTAACACTGAAGCTTTCTTT.

This clonotype occurred many times. The chain has TRBV4-2 and TRBJ1-4, with 7 bases matching TRBD1. The CDR3 length is 16 residues. Trimming took 4 bases from V and 4 from J; bases not matched to a gene: 9. CDR1 is LGHNA and CDR2 is YNFKEQ in the germline V gene. The CDR3 DNA follows: TGTGCCAGCAGCCCTCGGGTAGGGACAGATAATGAAAAACTGTTTTTT. Residues: CASSPRVGTDNEKLFF.